This T cell receptor beta chain was documented in a study of T cells in Graves' hyperthyroidism and ophthalmopathy. This clonotype was observed at least ten times. The antigen remains unidentified. The PBMCs were sourced from fresh peripheral blood (approximately 9 ml). This CDR3 contains 14 residues. With 8 bases clipped from V and 6 bases from J, the junction kept 9 bases outside the gene matches. TCR beta CDR3 sequences were amplified from RNA transcripts. The HTBI primer set drove a first-round RT-PCR of the TCR CDR3. TCRdb itself ran the multiplex PCR reads through MiXCR, one entry per CDR3 protein. The table lists more than 500,000 distinct CDR3 sequences, about 16% of them singletons. Study-level findings and limits: Ophthalmopathy was model-predicted a median approximately 6.9 months pre-onset.

The chain uses TRBV12-3 or TRBV12-4 and TRBJ2-1; 8 nucleotides line up with TRBD2. Sequenced material: blood. The receptor's source is a woman aged 25 to 45 with Graves' ophthalmopathy. The CDR3 here is CASERREVSNEQFF. The CDR3, as DNA: TGTGCCAGCGAAAGGCGGGAGGTCAGCAATGAGCAGTTCTTC.